This TCR beta chain was documented in a study of glioma-infiltrating T cells after dendritic cell vaccination. Study-wide background: Patients received three intradermal dendritic cell vaccine injections at biweekly intervals.

The CDR3 runs 13 residues. V was shortened by 8 bases and J by 2 bases, with 9 bases between the two germline ends. In germline, CDR1 is MGHDK, CDR2 SYGVNS. Input was 1.5 to 2.5 ug genomic DNA, or all available if less. Data came from immunoSEQ multiplex PCR; TCRdb stores just in-frame clones and leaves some out. The profile shows tens of thousands of clones, around 80% of them singletons. The sequence was collected from a human donor with glioblastoma. The V call is TRBV25-1, the J call TRBJ2-2, with D hard to call. This sample comprised blood, obtained before dendritic cell vaccination. The CDR3 region is CASGDGNTGELFF. DNA for the CDR3: TGTGCCAGCGGAGACGGAAACACCGGGGAGCTGTTTTTT.